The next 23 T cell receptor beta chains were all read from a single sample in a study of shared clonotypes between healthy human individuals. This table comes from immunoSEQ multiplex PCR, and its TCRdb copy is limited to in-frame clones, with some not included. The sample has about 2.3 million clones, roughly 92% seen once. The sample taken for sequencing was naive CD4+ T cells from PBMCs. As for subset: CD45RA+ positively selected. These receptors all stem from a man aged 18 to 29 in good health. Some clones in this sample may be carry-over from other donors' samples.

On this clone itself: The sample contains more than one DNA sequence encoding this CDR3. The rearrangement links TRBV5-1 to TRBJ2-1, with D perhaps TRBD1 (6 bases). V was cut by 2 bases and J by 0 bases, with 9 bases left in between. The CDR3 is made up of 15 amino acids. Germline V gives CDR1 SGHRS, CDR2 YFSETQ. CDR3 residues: CASSFTDSSYNEQFF. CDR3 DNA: TGCGCCAGCAGCTTCACGGACAGCTCCTACAATGAGCAGTTCTTC.

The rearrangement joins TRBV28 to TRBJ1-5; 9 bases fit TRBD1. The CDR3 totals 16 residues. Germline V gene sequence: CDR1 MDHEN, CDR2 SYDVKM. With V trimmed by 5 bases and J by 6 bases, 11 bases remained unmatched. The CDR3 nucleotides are TGTGCCAGCAGTCTAAGTTTTCGACAGGGGGTTCAGCCCCAGCATTTT. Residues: CASSLSFRQGVQPQHF.

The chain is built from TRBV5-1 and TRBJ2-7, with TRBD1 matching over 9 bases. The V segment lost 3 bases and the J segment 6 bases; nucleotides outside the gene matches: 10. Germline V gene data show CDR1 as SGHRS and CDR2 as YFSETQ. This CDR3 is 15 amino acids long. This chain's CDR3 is CASSSIPGTGTEQYF. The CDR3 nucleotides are TGCGCCAGCAGCTCGATCCCCGGGACAGGGACCGAGCAGTACTTC.

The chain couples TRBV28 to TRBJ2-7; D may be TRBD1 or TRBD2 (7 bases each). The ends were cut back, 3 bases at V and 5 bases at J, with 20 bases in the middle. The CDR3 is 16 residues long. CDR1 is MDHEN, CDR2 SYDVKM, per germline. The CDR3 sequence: CASSFQGGGELDEQYF. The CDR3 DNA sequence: TGTGCCAGCAGTTTTCAGGGAGGGGGCGAACTTGACGAGCAGTACTTC.

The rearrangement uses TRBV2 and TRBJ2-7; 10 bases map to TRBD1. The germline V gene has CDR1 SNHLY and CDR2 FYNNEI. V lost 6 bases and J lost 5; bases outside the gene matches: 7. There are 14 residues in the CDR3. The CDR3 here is CASSARQGANEQYF. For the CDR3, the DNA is TGTGCCAGCAGCGCTCGACAGGGGGCCAACGAGCAGTACTTC.

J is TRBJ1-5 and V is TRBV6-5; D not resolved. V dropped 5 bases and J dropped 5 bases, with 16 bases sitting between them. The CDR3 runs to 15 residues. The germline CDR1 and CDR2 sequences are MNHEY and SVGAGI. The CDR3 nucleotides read TGTGCCAGCAGTAGGACTGCTAACCTCCATCAGCCCCAGCATTTT. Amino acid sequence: CASSRTANLHQPQHF.

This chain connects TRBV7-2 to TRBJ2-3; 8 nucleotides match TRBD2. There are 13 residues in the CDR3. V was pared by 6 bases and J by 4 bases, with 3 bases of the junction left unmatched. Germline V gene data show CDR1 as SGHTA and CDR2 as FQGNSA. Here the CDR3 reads CASRSGGADTQYF. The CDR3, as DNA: TGTGCCAGCAGATCGGGAGGGGCAGATACGCAGTATTTT.

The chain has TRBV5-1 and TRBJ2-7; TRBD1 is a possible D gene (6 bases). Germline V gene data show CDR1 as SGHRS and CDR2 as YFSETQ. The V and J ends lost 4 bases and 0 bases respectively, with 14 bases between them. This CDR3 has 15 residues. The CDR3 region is CASSPQQGNSYEQYF. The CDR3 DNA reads TGCGCCAGCAGCCCCCAACAGGGAAACTCCTACGAGCAGTACTTC.

The CDR3 loop is CASSYWEVGKTEAFF. The CDR3 region has the DNA TGTGCCAGCAGTTACTGGGAGGTTGGAAAGACTGAAGCTTTCTTT. V usage is TRBV6-5 and J usage is TRBJ1-1; D uncertain. The CDR3 spans 15 residues. Germline CDR1 reads MNHEY; CDR2 reads SVGAGI. V lost 1 base, J lost 5 bases, and 14 bases lay in between.

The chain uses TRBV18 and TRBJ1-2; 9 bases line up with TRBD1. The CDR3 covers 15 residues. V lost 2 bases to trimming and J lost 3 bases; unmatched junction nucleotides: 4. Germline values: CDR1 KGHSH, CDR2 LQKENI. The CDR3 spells CASSPATGGYYGYTF. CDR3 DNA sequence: TGTGCCAGCTCACCAGCGACAGGGGGATACTATGGCTACACCTTC.

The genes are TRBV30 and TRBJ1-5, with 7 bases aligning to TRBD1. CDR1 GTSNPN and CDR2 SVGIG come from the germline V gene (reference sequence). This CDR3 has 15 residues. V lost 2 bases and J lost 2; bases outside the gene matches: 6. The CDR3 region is CAWSTGVVGNQPQHF. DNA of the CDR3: TGTGCCTGGAGTACAGGGGTTGTCGGCAATCAGCCCCAGCATTTT.

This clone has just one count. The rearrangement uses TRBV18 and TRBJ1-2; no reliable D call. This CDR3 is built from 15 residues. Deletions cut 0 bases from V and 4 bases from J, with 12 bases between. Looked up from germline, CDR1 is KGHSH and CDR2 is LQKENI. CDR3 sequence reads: CASSPPGTRSYGYTF. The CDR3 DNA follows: TGTGCCAGCTCACCACCCGGCACTAGAAGCTATGGCTACACCTTC.

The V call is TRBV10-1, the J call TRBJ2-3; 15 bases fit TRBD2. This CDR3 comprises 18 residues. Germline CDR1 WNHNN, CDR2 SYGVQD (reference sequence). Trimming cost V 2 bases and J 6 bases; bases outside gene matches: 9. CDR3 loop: CASSEGTSGRPLWDTQYF. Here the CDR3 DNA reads TGCGCCAGCAGTGAGGGGACTAGCGGGAGGCCCCTCTGGGATACGCAGTATTTT.

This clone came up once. As DNA, the CDR3 is TGCGCCAGCAGCCTGGGACTAGCGGGAGGGAGCTCCTACAATGAGCAGTTCTTC. Translating it yields CASSLGLAGGSSYNEQFF. The chain joins TRBV4-1 to TRBJ2-1; 16 bases line up with TRBD2. V shed 4 bases, J shed 0 bases, and the junction held 3 bases outside the gene matches. Germline lookup yields CDR1 MGHRA and CDR2 YSYEKL. The CDR3 sequence is 18 residues long.

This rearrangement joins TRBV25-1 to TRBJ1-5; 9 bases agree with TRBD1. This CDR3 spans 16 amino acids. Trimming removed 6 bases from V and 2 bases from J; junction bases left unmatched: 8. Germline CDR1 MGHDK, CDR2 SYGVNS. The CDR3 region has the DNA TGTGCCAGCAGCGGGGACAGGGTTAGGCGCAATCAGCCCCAGCATTTT. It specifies CASSGDRVRRNQPQHF.

CDR3: CASSDPSGNGYTF. DNA of the CDR3: TGTGCCAGCAGTGACCCATCAGGGAATGGCTACACCTTC. This sequence joins TRBV6-4 and TRBJ1-2, with a tentative D call TRBD1 (5 bases). The CDR3 sequence is 13 residues long. Deletions cut 2 bases from V and 6 bases from J, with 10 bases between. Germline lookup yields CDR1 MRHNA and CDR2 SNTAGT.

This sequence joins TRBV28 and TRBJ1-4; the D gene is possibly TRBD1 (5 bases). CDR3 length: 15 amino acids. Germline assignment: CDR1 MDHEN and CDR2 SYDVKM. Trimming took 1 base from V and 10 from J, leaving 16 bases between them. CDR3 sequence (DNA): TGTGCCAGCAGTTTATACGATCCGGGGGTGGGAAAACTGTTTTTT. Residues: CASSLYDPGVGKLFF.

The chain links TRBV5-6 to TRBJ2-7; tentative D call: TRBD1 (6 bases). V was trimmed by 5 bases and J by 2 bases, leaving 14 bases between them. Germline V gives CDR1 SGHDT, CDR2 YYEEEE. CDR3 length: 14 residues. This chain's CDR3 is CASRGTGRTYEQYF. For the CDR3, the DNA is TGTGCCAGCAGGGGAACAGGGCGAACCTACGAGCAGTACTTC.

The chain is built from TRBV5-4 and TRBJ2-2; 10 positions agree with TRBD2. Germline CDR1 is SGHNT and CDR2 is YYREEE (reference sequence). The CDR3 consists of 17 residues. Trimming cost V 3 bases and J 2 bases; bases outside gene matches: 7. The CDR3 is CASSSGLAERNTGELFF. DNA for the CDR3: TGTGCCAGCAGCTCAGGACTAGCGGAGAGAAACACCGGGGAGCTGTTTTTT.

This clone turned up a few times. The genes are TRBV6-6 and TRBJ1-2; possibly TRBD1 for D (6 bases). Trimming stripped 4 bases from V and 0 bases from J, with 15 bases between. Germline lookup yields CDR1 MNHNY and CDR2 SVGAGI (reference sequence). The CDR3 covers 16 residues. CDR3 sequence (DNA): TGTGCCAGCAGTTCTAAACGGACAGTAGCTAACTATGGCTACACCTTC. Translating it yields CASSSKRTVANYGYTF.

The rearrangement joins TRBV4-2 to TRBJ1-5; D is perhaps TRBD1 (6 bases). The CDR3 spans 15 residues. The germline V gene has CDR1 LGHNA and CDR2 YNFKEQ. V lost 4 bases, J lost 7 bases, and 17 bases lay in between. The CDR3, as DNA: TGTGCCAGCAGCCCGGTGGGTACAGGGAACCAGCCCCAGCATTTT. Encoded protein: CASSPVGTGNQPQHF.

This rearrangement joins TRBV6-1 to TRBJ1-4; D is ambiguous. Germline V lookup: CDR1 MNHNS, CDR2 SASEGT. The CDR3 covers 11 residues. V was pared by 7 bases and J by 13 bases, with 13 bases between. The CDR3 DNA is TGTGCCAGCACCCCCGGGGTCGGACTGTTTTTT. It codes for CASTPGVGLFF.

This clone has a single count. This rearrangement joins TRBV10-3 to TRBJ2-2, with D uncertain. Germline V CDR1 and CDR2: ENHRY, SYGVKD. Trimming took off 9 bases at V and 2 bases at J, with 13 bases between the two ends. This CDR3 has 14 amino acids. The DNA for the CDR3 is TGTGCCATTTCCGACCTTCCCAACACCGGGGAGCTGTTTTTT. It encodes CAISDLPNTGELFF.